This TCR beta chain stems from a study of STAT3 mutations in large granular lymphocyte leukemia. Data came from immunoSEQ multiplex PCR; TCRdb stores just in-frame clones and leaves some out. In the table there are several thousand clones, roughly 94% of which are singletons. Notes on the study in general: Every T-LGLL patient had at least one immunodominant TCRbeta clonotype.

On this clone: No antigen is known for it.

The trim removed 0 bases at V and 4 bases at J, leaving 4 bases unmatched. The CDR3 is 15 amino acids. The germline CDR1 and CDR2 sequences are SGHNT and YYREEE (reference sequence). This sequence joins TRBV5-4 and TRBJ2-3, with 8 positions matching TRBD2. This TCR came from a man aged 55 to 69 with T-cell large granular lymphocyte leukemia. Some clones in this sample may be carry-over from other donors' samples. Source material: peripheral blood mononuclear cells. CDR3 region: CASSLGAGVPDTQYF. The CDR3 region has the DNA TGTGCCAGCAGCTTGGGAGCGGGAGTGCCAGATACGCAGTATTTT. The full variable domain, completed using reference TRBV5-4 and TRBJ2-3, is ETGVTQSPTHLIKTRGQQVTLRCSSQSGHNTVSWYQQALGQGPQFIFQYYREEENGRGNFPPRFSGLQFPNYSSELNVNALELDDSALYLCASSLGAGVPDTQYFGPGTRLTVL.